Presented here are 5 T cell receptor beta chains from one specimen sequenced in a study of blood T cell repertoires in COVID-19. Assay: immunoSEQ multiplex PCR; the TCRdb copy retains only in-frame clones and omits some. The table has 300,000 to 350,000 clones, 87% seen once. Sequenced material: PBMCs or T cells enriched from blood (not recorded which). The receptors here all came from a woman in her thirties who had recovered from COVID-19.

This rearrangement joins TRBV20-1 to TRBJ2-3; 7 nucleotides align to TRBD2. The CDR3 contains 11 residues. After removal of 3 bases from V and 6 bases from J, the junction contained 0 bases not matched to a gene. Germline lookup yields CDR1 DFQATT and CDR2 SNEGSKA (reference sequence). The CDR3 region has the DNA TGCAGTGCTAGGCGGGGGGATACGCAGTATTTT. The encoded protein is CSARRGDTQYF.

The CDR3 protein is CASSYQGYGNTIYF. CDR3 coding DNA: TGTGCCAGCAGTTATCAGGGATATGGAAACACCATATATTTT. The V and J genes are TRBV6-5 and TRBJ1-3; weak D call: TRBD1 (5 bases). The ends were cut back, 3 bases at V and 3 bases at J, with 9 bases in the middle. The CDR3 is made up of 14 amino acids. CDR1 and CDR2 from the germline V gene are MNHEY and SVGAGI.

The chain is built from TRBV10-2 and TRBJ1-2; D gene ambiguous. Germline assignment: CDR1 WSHSY and CDR2 SAAADI. The V gene lost 8 bases and the J gene lost 2 bases, with 18 bases spanning the gap. The CDR3 has 15 amino acids. In DNA form, the CDR3 reads TGCGCCAGCGTTCGGTCGGCAAGCGCAAACTATGGCTACACCTTC. The encoded protein is CASVRSASANYGYTF.

CDR3 in amino acids: CASSLPGQGLSRGYTF. Written as DNA, the CDR3 is TGTGCCAGCAGTTTACCGGGACAGGGATTATCGAGAGGCTACACCTTC. This chain links TRBV28 with TRBJ1-2, with 9 bases lining up with TRBD1. After removal of 2 bases from V and 8 bases from J, the junction contained 12 bases not matched to a gene. There are 16 residues in the CDR3. Germline V gene lookup returns CDR1 MDHEN and CDR2 SYDVKM.

V and J are TRBV6-2 or TRBV6-3 and TRBJ1-1, with D maybe TRBD1 (6 bases). Trimming took off 2 bases at V and 0 bases at J, with 13 bases between the two ends. Germline V CDR1 and CDR2: MNHEY, SVGEGT. The CDR3 loop spans 16 amino acids. The CDR3 nucleotides are TGTGCCAGCAGTTACGGTTTGGCAGGGGTGAACACTGAAGCTTTCTTT. Residues: CASSYGLAGVNTEAFF.